This T cell receptor beta chain was retrieved from a study of follicular helper T cells after annual influenza vaccination. Across the whole study: Some donors were sampled over the 2013-2014, 2014-2015 and 2015-2016 vaccinations.

The V and J ends lost 5 bases and 5 bases respectively, with 12 bases between them. CDR1 SNHLY and CDR2 FYNNEI come from the germline V gene. There are 13 residues in the CDR3. Study-wide results and caveats: Day 7 ICOS+CD38+ clones were most often found later in ICOS-CD38- cTfh cells. Plasmablast frequency change correlated with clonality change in ICOS+CD38+ cTfh. Undersampling of larger non-cTfh compartments could not be excluded.

Sample time point: 2013-2014 season, 7 days after vaccination. Of note for this clone: Its antigen is still unknown.

Clones were read by immunoSEQ multiplex PCR, and TCRdb kept only the in-frame ones, dropping some. The sample carries about 9,900 clones, about four fifths recorded once. The chain has TRBV2 and TRBJ1-2; perhaps TRBD1 as D (5 bases). This receptor was obtained from an adult who received the influenza vaccine. The sample consisted of CXCR5- memory CD4+ T cells sorted from blood, taken 7 days after influenza vaccination. CDR3 DNA: TGTGCCAGCAGTTTGGGGCAGGGATATGGCTACACCTTC. Its translation is CASSLGQGYGYTF.